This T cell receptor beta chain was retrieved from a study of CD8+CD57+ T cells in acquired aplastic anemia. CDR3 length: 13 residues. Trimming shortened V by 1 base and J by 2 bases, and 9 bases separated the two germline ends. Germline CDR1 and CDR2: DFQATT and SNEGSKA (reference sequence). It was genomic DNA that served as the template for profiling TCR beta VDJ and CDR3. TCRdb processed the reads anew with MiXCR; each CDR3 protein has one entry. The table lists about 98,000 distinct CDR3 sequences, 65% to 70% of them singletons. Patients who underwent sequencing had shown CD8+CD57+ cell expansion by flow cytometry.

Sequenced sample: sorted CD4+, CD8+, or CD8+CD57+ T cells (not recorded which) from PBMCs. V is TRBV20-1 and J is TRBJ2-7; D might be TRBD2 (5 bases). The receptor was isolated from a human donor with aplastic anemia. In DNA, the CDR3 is TGCAGTGCTAGAGGTGAGGGTACCTACGAGCAGTACTTC. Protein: CSARGEGTYEQYF.